The clone carrying this T cell receptor beta chain turned up a few times. What it binds is not known. MiXCR, applied by TCRdb to the multiplex PCR reads, yields one record per CDR3 protein. The table records more than 200,000 distinct CDR3 sequences, about 30% of them present only once. Germline assignment: CDR1 SQVTM and CDR2 ANQGSEA. The CDR3 spans 12 residues. The V and J ends lost 3 bases and 5 bases respectively, with 10 bases between them. This sample is drawn from a study of breast tumors, draining lymph nodes, adjacent tissues. Study conclusions and caveats: Compared with basal-like, luminal-like tumors shared significantly more repertoire with nontumor tissue. Data fit most tumor T cells coming from lymph node, expanding in tumor.

The lymph nodes were axillary draining lymph nodes from breast cancer patients. Sequencing input: axillary lymph node tissue. The chain joins TRBV29-1 to TRBJ1-1; D not certain. This receptor was taken from a female donor with breast cancer. Some clones in this sample may be carry-over from other donors' samples. The CDR3 region has the DNA TGCAGCGTTGAGTCCTTTGGGACTGAAGCTTTCTTT. It yields the protein CSVESFGTEAFF.